Below, one TCR beta chain is given with its context. The count of this clonotype is one. There is no known antigen for this receptor. The record has no base qualities; no much larger clone is one base away. The sample is drawn from a study of blood T cells in healthy people across ages (dated by TCRdb to about 2015). General notes on the study: Template switching captured roughly one uniquely barcoded TCR beta cDNA molecule per two T cells in model experiments. Using deep sequencing normalized with unique cDNA molecular identifiers, the study measured how TCR beta repertoire diversity changes with age. The donors were divided into four age groups: young (average around 16 years), middle-aged (over 35), aged (roughly 60) and long-lived (82). To avoid experimental bias, donors of different ages were spread randomly across the sequencing lanes. Two additional independent replicas of 1 million unique cDNA reads from the same blood draw were analyzed for two donors (one aged 18 to 29 and one aged 80 or older).

Overall results and qualifications from the work: As age increased, observed TCR beta diversity per million T cells dropped in a roughly linear way, and a significant reduction was already evident by age about 40. Estimates of total diversity from one million sequenced T cells were regarded as lower bounds and underestimates. The percentage of naive T cells measured by flow cytometry correlated strongly with observed TCR beta diversity. The CMV infection status of donors was not known, potentially confounding age-related changes in expanded clonotypes. The long-lived group showed more naive CD4+ T cells, fewer expanded clones and increased TCR diversity than the aged group, suggesting age selection. Bulk unsorted PBMC profiling prevented conclusive comparison of naive and antigen-experienced compartments.

The library was built by means of 5' RACE. Instrument on record: Illumina HiSeq 2500. A second PCR of roughly 6 to 12 cycles was performed with a sample-barcoded 5' primer and a J-beta primer mix. A unique molecular identifier was introduced onto each TCR beta cDNA molecule by a template-switch 5' adaptor carrying 12 random nucleotides. Each sample yielded at least 2.5 million CDR3-containing paired-end reads. First-strand cDNA was synthesized from all RNA with the Mint cDNA synthesis kit, primed by a TRBC-specific oligonucleotide. After uracil-DNA glycosylase treatment, a first 18-cycle PCR used universal primers M1SS and BC2_uni_R on all cDNA. In the paper's pipeline: For normalization, 1 million high-quality reads, each with a distinct molecular identifier, were randomly selected from each sample. Reads sharing molecular identifiers were discarded rather than binned into consensus sequences. MiTCR, run with a Q25 quality threshold and the strictest error-elimination algorithm, handled CDR3 identification, clonotype clustering and error correction. Lower-bound total TCR beta diversity was estimated with a nonparametric unseen species model using Euler transformation. TCRdb applied fastp at Q25 and MiXCR to the public reads, then kept only in-frame beta chains. Rows matching on CDR3 protein sequence are summarized as one entry with the most common DNA and genes. The V and J calls shown here were made by TCRdb, not taken from the authors' results. The sample data list roughly 730,000 distinct CDR3 sequences, and just over 55% of these were observed just once. Together, the top ten hold under 30% of the sample.

V is shortened by 5 bases, J by 5 bases, and the region joining them spans 15 bases. The CDR3 runs 14 amino acids, cysteine and phenylalanine included. The entry retains the CDR3 DNA only, 42 bases that are in frame from base 1. CDR1 and CDR2 were assigned from the germline V gene as SGHTA and FQGTGA. Donors were around 37 systemically healthy Caucasian individuals from Russia aged roughly 6 to 95 years. Roughly 10 milliliters of peripheral blood were collected from each donor into EDTA-treated Vacutainer tubes. Ficoll-Paque density-gradient centrifugation was used to isolate PBMCs, with at least 7 million per sample. Total RNA was extracted from PBMCs with Trizol reagent, with at least 5 micrograms obtained per sample. For every donor, an aliquot of PBMCs went through flow cytometry to measure the percentages of naive CD45RAhigh/CD27high T cells.

Sequencing input: blood. This sequence originates from a middle-aged man in good health. The chain is made from TRBV7-3 and TRBJ2-5; confidence is insufficient to name the D gene. The CDR3 region: CASSPQPSSETQYF. The sequenced DNA is TGTGCCAGCAGCCCCCAGCCCTCTTCGGAGACCCAGTACTTC.